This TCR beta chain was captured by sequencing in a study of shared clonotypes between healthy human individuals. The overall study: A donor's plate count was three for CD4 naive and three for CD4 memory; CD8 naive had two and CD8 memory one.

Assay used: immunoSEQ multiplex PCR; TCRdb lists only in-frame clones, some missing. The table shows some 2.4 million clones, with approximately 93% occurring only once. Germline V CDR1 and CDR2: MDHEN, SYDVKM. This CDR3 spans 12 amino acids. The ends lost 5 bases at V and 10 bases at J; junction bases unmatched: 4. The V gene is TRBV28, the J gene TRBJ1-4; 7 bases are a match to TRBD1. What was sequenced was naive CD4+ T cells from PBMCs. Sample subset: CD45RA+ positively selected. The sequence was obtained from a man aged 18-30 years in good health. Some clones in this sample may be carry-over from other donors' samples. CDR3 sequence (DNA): TGTGCCAGCAGTCGAGCAGGGGGAAAACTGTTTTTT. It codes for CASSRAGGKLFF.